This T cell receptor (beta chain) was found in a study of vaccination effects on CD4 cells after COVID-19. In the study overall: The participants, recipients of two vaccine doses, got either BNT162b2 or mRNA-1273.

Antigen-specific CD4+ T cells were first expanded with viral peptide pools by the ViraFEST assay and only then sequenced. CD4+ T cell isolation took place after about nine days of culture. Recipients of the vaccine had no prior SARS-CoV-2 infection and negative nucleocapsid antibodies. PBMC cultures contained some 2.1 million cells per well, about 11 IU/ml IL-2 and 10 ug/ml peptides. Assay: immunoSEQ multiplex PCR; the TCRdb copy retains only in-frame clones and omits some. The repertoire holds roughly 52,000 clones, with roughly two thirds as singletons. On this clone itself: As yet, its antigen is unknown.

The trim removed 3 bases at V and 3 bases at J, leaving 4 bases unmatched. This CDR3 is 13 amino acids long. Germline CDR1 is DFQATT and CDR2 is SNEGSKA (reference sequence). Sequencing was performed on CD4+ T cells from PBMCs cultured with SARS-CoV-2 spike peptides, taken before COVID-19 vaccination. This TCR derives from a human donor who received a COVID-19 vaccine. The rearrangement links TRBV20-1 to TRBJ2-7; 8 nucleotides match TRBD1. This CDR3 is CSASLGTGYEQYF. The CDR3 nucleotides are TGCAGTGCTAGTCTCGGGACAGGCTACGAGCAGTACTTC.